This entry describes one TCR beta chain. What it binds is not known. These data originate in a study of shared clonotypes between healthy human individuals. An assay was performed, and its level was deep. Original handling: Owing to the provision of junction-only sequences devoid of quality scores by immunoSEQ, filtering differed. Some clones are missing from TCRdb's copy, which holds only in-frame ones; the method was immunoSEQ multiplex PCR. For V, J and clone size, that table is used; D and trimming come from the DNA. The sample lists millions of clones; about 95% were seen once. V shed 1 base, J shed 8 bases, and the junction held 8 bases outside the gene matches. The CDR3 runs 15 residues. CDR1 and CDR2 from the germline V gene are SGHDT and YYEEEE. Naive CD8 cells comprised CD45RO-negative, CCR7-positively selected cells, excluding terminally differentiated effector memory CD45RA+ cells. Study results and caveats: Donor scarcity curtailed the genetic and exposure-history diversity represented herein.

The J gene is TRBJ1-4, the V gene TRBV5-6; TRBD1 matches 7 bases. The origin of this receptor is a man aged 18 to 29 in good health. Material: naive CD8+ T cells sorted from blood. CDR3 sequence: CASSLMGQGEEKLFF. The CDR3 DNA reads as TGTGCCAGCAGCTTGATGGGTCAGGGGGAGGAAAAACTGTTTTTT.